This T cell receptor beta chain was sequenced in a study of T-cell reconstitution after alpha-beta-depleted transplantation in children. Overall study findings and caveats: There were reportedly several hundred expanded graft clones from which alpha-beta T cells came about two months after transplant. One year after transplant, T-cell counts and diversity came mostly from newly produced T cells.

With V trimmed by 5 bases and J by 2 bases, 9 bases remained unmatched. Germline CDR1 DFQATT, CDR2 SNEGSKA (reference sequence). The CDR3 contains 16 residues. As it was prepared, the TCRbeta library received unique molecular identifiers. TCRdb reanalysed the PCR reads using MiXCR and keeps one entry per CDR3 protein. Altogether roughly 400,000 distinct CDR3 sequences are present, around 46% being singletons, with the ten largest covering approximately 25%. In its sample, this clonotype was seen a few times. Its antigen remains unidentified. This clonotype was sampled from a girl aged 2 to 9 with aplastic anemia, due to receive a stem cell transplant. Source: PBMCs, taken before TCRalphabeta/CD19-depleted stem cell transplant. This rearrangement joins TRBV20-1 to TRBJ2-7; 13 bases match TRBD2. The CDR3: CSAWTSGSASTYEQYF. The DNA for the CDR3 is TGCAGTGCTTGGACTAGCGGGAGTGCAAGTACCTACGAGCAGTACTTC.